The 2 T cell receptor beta chains presented below share a single source sample, sequenced in a study of blood T cell repertoires in COVID-19. The method was immunoSEQ multiplex PCR; TCRdb's version includes in-frame clones alone and lacks a portion of them. The data contain about 250,000 clones, 80% to 85% of them singletons. The sequenced material came from peripheral blood. The receptors here all came from a person in their 70s with COVID-19, enrolled during active disease.

The V gene is TRBV28, the J gene TRBJ1-2; D not resolved. V shed 5 bases and J shed 8 bases, with 15 bases lying between them. Germline V gene sequence: CDR1 MDHEN, CDR2 SYDVKM. The CDR3 totals 13 residues. As DNA, the CDR3 is TGTGCCAGCAGTGGCGGCAACCCGGGGGGCTACACCTTC. This codes for CASSGGNPGGYTF.

The genes are TRBV27 and TRBJ1-4, with 11 bases fitting TRBD1. The germline CDR1 and CDR2 sequences are MNHEY and SMNVEV (reference sequence). This CDR3 has 16 residues. J was trimmed by 8 bases and V by 4 bases; bases with no gene match: 9. CDR3 nucleotide sequence: TGTGCCAGCAGTTCACGGACAGGGGGCCGGCAGGAAAAACTGTTTTTT. Protein sequence: CASSSRTGGRQEKLFF.